This entry lists 25 T cell receptor beta chains sequenced from one sample in a study of control samples from healthy donors and cancer patients (dated by TCRdb to between 2020 and 2021). The library came from the immunoSEQ multiplex PCR assay. The immuneACCESS repertoire file appears here via TCRdb, limited to in-frame rearrangements. These files lack a portion of the clones; in checked studies, under half of the deficit traces to unresolved V genes, and the cause of the others is not known. For this sample the table gives about 38,000 clones, of which approximately 82% were detected only once. 20% to 25% of the sample is taken by the ten largest. The sequenced sample was PBMCs. The receptors originated from an older woman with lung cancer.

The rearrangement uses TRBV6-5 and TRBJ1-5; no clear D gene. The CDR3 has 14 amino acids. The germline CDR1 and CDR2 sequences are MNHEY and SVGAGI. The ends were cut back, 6 bases at V and 0 bases at J, with 9 bases in the middle. CDR3 protein: CASSRLHSNQPQHF. The CDR3 DNA follows: TGTGCCAGCAGCCGACTACATAGCAATCAGCCCCAGCATTTT.

The chain joins TRBV2 to TRBJ1-2; no firm D call. CDR3 length: 14 amino acids. Germline lookup yields CDR1 SNHLY and CDR2 FYNNEI. The V and J ends lost 4 bases and 6 bases respectively, with 15 bases between them. As DNA, the CDR3 is TGTGCCAGCAGTGTCTCATGGAGGGCGGATGGCTACACCTTC. Its translation: CASSVSWRADGYTF. Filled out from reference TRBV2 and TRBJ1-2, the complete variable domain reads EPEVTQTPSHQVTQMGQEVILRCVPISNHLYFYWYRQILGQKVEFLVSFYNNEISEKSEIFDDQFSVERPDGSNFTLKIRSTKLEDSAMYFCASSVSWRADGYTFGSGTRLTVV.

The rearrangement uses TRBV7-2 and TRBJ2-7; 7 bases fit TRBD1. The CDR3 has 15 amino acids. The V segment lost 0 bases and the J segment 2 bases; nucleotides outside the gene matches: 4. Germline V gene lookup returns CDR1 SGHTA and CDR2 FQGNSA. The CDR3 region is CASSLAPGQTYEQYF. The CDR3 region has the DNA TGTGCCAGCAGCTTAGCTCCGGGACAGACCTACGAGCAGTACTTC.

The rearrangement links TRBV4-3 to TRBJ2-7; 9 bases are shared with TRBD1. The CDR3 extends over 15 amino acids. The germline gives CDR1 LGHNA, CDR2 YSLEER. V shed 3 bases and J 3 bases; nucleotides not matched to a gene: 6. DNA for the CDR3: TGCGCCAGCAGCCAGGGGACAGGGCGAGACTACGAGCAGTACTTC. Amino acids: CASSQGTGRDYEQYF.

This clone was observed once. This chain uses TRBV6-5 with TRBJ1-3; no clear D. CDR1 and CDR2 from the germline V gene are MNHEY and SVGAGI. The V end lost 6 bases, the J end lost 4 bases, and 13 bases lay between the germline ends. This CDR3 spans 14 amino acids. The CDR3 nucleotides are TGTGCCAGCAGGGACCGTGGGTCGGGAAACACCATATATTTT. The encoded protein is CASRDRGSGNTIYF.

The chain combines TRBV11-2 with TRBJ2-1; TRBD2 matches 11 bases. Germline V gene data show CDR1 as SGHAT and CDR2 as FQNNGV. The CDR3 sequence is 17 residues long. With V trimmed by 1 base and J by 10 bases, 12 bases remained unmatched. CDR3 DNA: TGTGCCAGCAGCTTAGGGGGTAGCGGGAGGGCCACGCGCGAGCAGTTCTTC. It yields the protein CASSLGGSGRATREQFF.

The chain is built from TRBV4-2 and TRBJ1-2, with TRBD1 matching 10 bases. Germline CDR1 and CDR2: LGHNA and YNFKEQ. CDR3 length equals 16 residues. V was pared by 4 bases and J by 3 bases, with 8 bases of the junction left unmatched. The CDR3 spells CASSRTGTGDYYGYTF. Written as DNA, the CDR3 is TGTGCCAGCAGCCGAACCGGGACAGGGGATTACTATGGCTACACCTTC.

CDR3: CASSELVGGSYNEQFF. The CDR3, as DNA: TGCGCCAGCAGTGAACTGGTAGGGGGCTCCTACAATGAGCAGTTCTTC. J is TRBJ2-1 and V is TRBV10-1, with D perhaps TRBD1 (6 bases). Trimming removed 3 bases at V and 0 bases at J, with 12 bases between. The CDR3 is 16 residues long. Germline assignment: CDR1 WNHNN and CDR2 SYGVQD (reference sequence).

This clone was found once. The rearrangement joins TRBV24-1 to TRBJ2-7, with D tentatively TRBD1 (6 bases). V lost 1 base and J lost 0, with 9 bases in between. Germline CDR1 reads KGHDR; CDR2 reads SFDVKD. The CDR3 covers 15 residues. The CDR3 protein is CATSDFRDTSYEQYF. For the CDR3, the DNA is TGTGCCACCAGTGATTTTCGGGACACCTCCTACGAGCAGTACTTC.

A few counts support this clone. V and J are TRBV3-1 (or the pseudogene TRBV3-2) and TRBJ2-1; 7 nucleotides align to TRBD2. V gave up 1 base and J gave up 9 bases; unmatched junction bases: 12. The CDR3 runs 16 residues. Germline CDR1 and CDR2: LGHDT and YNNKEL (reference sequence). The CDR3 loop is CASSQAPSDLAVEQFF. The CDR3 DNA sequence: TGTGCCAGCAGCCAAGCCCCTAGCGACCTAGCGGTTGAGCAGTTCTTC.

The rearrangement uses TRBV4-1 and TRBJ1-2; the D is unclear. The germline CDR1 and CDR2 sequences are MGHRA and YSYEKL. The CDR3 loop spans 18 amino acids. The germline V and J ends were trimmed by 1 base and 0 bases, with 18 bases remaining between them. The CDR3 DNA sequence: TGCGCCAGCAGCCAAGTAGATTTCGTGGGGAGAGCTAACTATGGCTACACCTTC. This translates into CASSQVDFVGRANYGYTF.

This clone was picked up one time. The chain is built from TRBV10-2 and TRBJ1-5; 7 nucleotides align to TRBD1. The germline V gene has CDR1 WSHSY and CDR2 SAAADI. With V trimmed by 3 bases and J by 6 bases, 5 bases remained unmatched. The CDR3 is 14 amino acids. The CDR3 protein is CASSDGTDGQPQHF. CDR3 bases: TGCGCCAGCAGTGATGGGACAGACGGTCAGCCCCAGCATTTT.

The rearrangement joins TRBV18 to TRBJ2-1, with TRBD2 identical over 11 bases. CDR3 length equals 18 residues. Germline CDR1 KGHSH, CDR2 LQKENI. V dropped 2 bases and J dropped 7; count of bases not matched to a gene: 13. The CDR3 protein is CASSPLNLELAGGNEQFF. CDR3 in DNA: TGTGCCAGCTCACCATTGAATCTTGAGTTAGCGGGAGGGAATGAGCAGTTCTTC.

This sequence joins TRBV6-2 or TRBV6-3 and TRBJ2-7; 8 positions agree with TRBD2. Germline assignment: CDR1 MNHEY and CDR2 SVGEGT. This CDR3 comprises 15 residues. V lost 4 bases, J lost 3 bases, and 8 bases stayed unmatched. Written as DNA, the CDR3 is TGTGCCAGCAGTTCTCCGGGACTAGGGGACTACGAGCAGTACTTC. Translation: CASSSPGLGDYEQYF.

The V gene is TRBV5-4, the J gene TRBJ1-1, with D tentatively TRBD1 (6 bases). Trimming removed 5 bases from V and 5 bases from J, with 13 bases in between. The CDR3 length is 13 residues. Germline V gene sequence: CDR1 SGHNT, CDR2 YYREEE (reference sequence). The CDR3 coding sequence is TGTGCCAGCAGTCATCGAAGGGGGACTGAAGCTTTCTTT. Translating it yields CASSHRRGTEAFF.

In its sample, this clone was seen a few times. This chain connects TRBV27 to TRBJ1-4, with TRBD1 as a possible D gene (5 bases). The CDR3 covers 15 residues. Germline V lookup: CDR1 MNHEY, CDR2 SMNVEV (reference sequence). Trimming took 6 bases from V and 5 from J, leaving 16 bases between them. CDR3 sequence reads: CASSTPGRPNEKLFF. CDR3 DNA sequence: TGTGCCAGCAGCACGCCGGGACGCCCAAATGAAAAACTGTTTTTT. The full variable domain, its missing parts supplied by reference TRBV27 and TRBJ1-4, is EAQVTQNPRYLITVTGKKLTVTCSQNMNHEYMSWYRQDPGLGLRQIYYSMNVEVTDKGDVPEGYKVSRKEKRNFPLILESPSPNQTSLYFCASSTPGRPNEKLFFGSGTQLSVL.

The J gene is TRBJ2-7, the V gene TRBV19; tentative D call: TRBD2 (6 bases). V was trimmed by 6 bases and J by 7 bases, leaving 16 bases between them. Germline-derived CDR1 and CDR2 are LNHDA and SQIVND (reference sequence). The length of the CDR3 is 13 residues. CDR3 DNA sequence: TGTGCCAGTAGGCGGGACTCCGGGCGAGAGCAGTACTTC. Its translation: CASRRDSGREQYF.

This chain links TRBV6-5 with TRBJ1-2, with TRBD1 matching over 8 bases. From germline, CDR1 is MNHEY and CDR2 SVGAGI. The V segment lost 5 bases and the J segment 1 base; nucleotides outside the gene matches: 6. CDR3 length: 15 amino acids. Written as DNA, the CDR3 is TGTGCCAGCAGTAGTCAGGGGGCCGGTAACTATGGCTACACCTTC. The encoded protein is CASSSQGAGNYGYTF.

This clone was seen once. CDR3 amino acids: CASKRGGSNEQFF. The DNA of the CDR3 is TGTGCCAGCAAACGAGGGGGAAGCAATGAGCAGTTCTTC. The chain combines TRBV6-6 with TRBJ2-1; D is perhaps TRBD1 (6 bases). V was shortened by 7 bases and J by 6 bases, with 13 bases between the two germline ends. This CDR3 region has 13 residues. Germline V CDR1 and CDR2: MNHNY, SVGAGI (reference sequence).

CDR3 bases: TGTGCCAGCAGCTCCGGGACAGTTGAAGGGGCCCAGTACTTC. The encoded protein is CASSSGTVEGAQYF. The J gene is TRBJ2-5, the V gene TRBV11-3; TRBD1 matches at 7 bases. The CDR3 consists of 14 residues. J was trimmed by 9 bases and V by 4 bases; bases with no gene match: 11. Per the germline V gene, CDR1 is SGHNT and CDR2 is YENEEA.

This chain uses TRBV5-6 with TRBJ1-1; TRBD1 matches at 7 bases. Germline V CDR1 and CDR2: SGHDT, YYEEEE. This CDR3 is built from 16 residues. Losses at the gene ends were 5 bases for V and 0 bases for J; bases not matched to a gene: 10. CDR3 nucleotide sequence: TGTGCCAGCAGAACGCGGACAGGACATTTGAACACTGAAGCTTTCTTT. Protein: CASRTRTGHLNTEAFF.

The V and J genes are TRBV29-1 and TRBJ2-5; TRBD1 aligns across 7 bases. Germline CDR1 SQVTM, CDR2 ANQGSEA. The CDR3 sequence is 13 residues long. V lost 7 bases, J lost 4 bases, and 9 bases stayed unmatched. The CDR3: CSGERGPGETQYF. The CDR3 coding sequence is TGCAGCGGCGAAAGGGGGCCGGGAGAGACCCAGTACTTC.

The chain employs TRBV7-9 and TRBJ2-3; no definite D call. Trimming took 2 bases from V and 0 from J, leaving 12 bases between them. The CDR3 is made up of 16 amino acids. CDR1 and CDR2 (germline): SEHNR, FQNEAQ (reference sequence). The CDR3, as DNA: TGTGCCAGCAGCTTACCCGGATACTCTAGCACAGATACGCAGTATTTT. Amino acid sequence: CASSLPGYSSTDTQYF.

The chain is built from TRBV7-9 and TRBJ2-7, with 8 bases identical to TRBD1. V dropped 3 bases and J dropped 5; count of bases not matched to a gene: 12. From germline, CDR1 is SEHNR and CDR2 FQNEAQ (reference sequence). CDR3 length: 16 residues. The CDR3, as DNA: TGTGCCAGCAGCTTGGGGACAGGCCCCTTTTCCGACGAGCAGTACTTC. It yields the protein CASSLGTGPFSDEQYF.

The chain carries TRBV6-5 and TRBJ2-1, with D tentatively TRBD2 (6 bases). Germline V gene lookup returns CDR1 MNHEY and CDR2 SVGAGI. The CDR3 spans 14 residues. Trimming removed 6 bases from V and 0 bases from J, with 9 bases in between. CDR3 sequence reads: CASSRDSSYNEQFF. CDR3 nucleotide sequence: TGTGCCAGCAGCCGGGACTCCTCCTACAATGAGCAGTTCTTC.